These T cell receptor beta chains were read from a single sample in a study of blood T cell repertoires in COVID-19. Using immunoSEQ multiplex PCR, the repertoire was profiled, and TCRdb retains in-frame clones only, with some absent. Found here are about 130,000 clones, 55% to 75% of them singletons; the top ten hold approximately 2%. The sequenced material came from peripheral blood. The receptors stem from a woman in her 70s with acute or convalescent COVID-19. Each CDR3 is given with its conserved first and last residue. A D gene is named only where the DNA matches it firmly. Where a row states a size, it is once, few, many or the class of an expanded clone; other rows omit it.

TRBV3-1/TRBV3-2	.	TRBJ1-1	.	TGTGCCAGCAGCCAAGTTGGTAGCGGTGAAGCTTTCTTT	CASSQVGSGEAFF
TRBV5-1	.	TRBJ1-1	once	TGCGCCAGCAGCTCCCAGGGGATGCCGGACACTGAAGCTTTCTTT	CASSSQGMPDTEAFF
TRBV6-2/TRBV6-3	TRBD2	TRBJ2-6	.	TGTGCCAGCAGTTACCCGACTAGCGGGGGGACTGGGGCCAACGTCCTGACTTTC	CASSYPTSGGTGANVLTF
TRBV28	TRBD1	TRBJ1-2	.	TGTGCCAGCAGTCCGGGACAGGGCTATGGCTACACCTTC	CASSPGQGYGYTF
TRBV20-1	.	TRBJ2-4	once	TGCAGTGCTAGAAACAGAAACATTCAGTACTTC	CSARNRNIQYF
TRBV10-3	TRBD1	TRBJ1-2	few	TGTGCCATCAGTGAGGCAGGGGGTGGCTACACCTTC	CAISEAGGGYTF
TRBV6-4	TRBD1	TRBJ2-6	.	TGTGCCAGCAGTGCCCGACAGGGACAATCTGGGGCCAACGTCCTGACTTTC	CASSARQGQSGANVLTF
TRBV9	TRBD1	TRBJ1-4	.	TGTGCCAGCAGGGGACAGGGGACTAATGAAAAACTGTTTTTT	CASRGQGTNEKLFF
TRBV6-6	.	TRBJ2-3	.	TGTGCCACAGGTCTTCGCACAGATACGCAGTATTTT	CATGLRTDTQYF
TRBV5-4	.	TRBJ2-7	.	TGTGCCAGCAGCTATGGGCGGGGACTCTACGAGCAGTACTTC	CASSYGRGLYEQYF
TRBV27	TRBD1	TRBJ1-2	.	TGTGCCAGCAGTTTACTCCGGACAGGGGGCGGTAACTATGGCTACACCTTC	CASSLLRTGGGNYGYTF
TRBV19	.	TRBJ2-7	.	TGTGCCAGTAGTATAGCTCTCGGGCGGGACCTTCCCTACGAGCAGTACTTC	CASSIALGRDLPYEQYF
TRBV20-1	TRBD2	TRBJ2-7	.	TGCAGTGCTAGTCCTCTAGCGGGTGGAATCTACGAGCAGTACTTC	CSASPLAGGIYEQYF
TRBV5-4	.	TRBJ2-5	few	TGTGCCAGCAGCTTATCCCTAGGAGCACAAGAGACCCAGTACTTC	CASSLSLGAQETQYF
TRBV15	.	TRBJ1-1	.	TGTGCCACCAGCACCGTGGAGGAGAACACTGAAGCTTTCTTT	CATSTVEENTEAFF
TRBV11-2	.	TRBJ1-1	few	TGTGCCAGCAGCGTACAGGGACGAGGTGGAGCTTTCTTT	CASSVQGRGGAFF